This T cell receptor beta chain originates from a study of T cell repertoires in cytomegalovirus infection. General study points: Carriers of CMV and the relevant HLA type were discriminated by public TCR beta frequency.

From the reads, TCRdb called clonotypes with MiXCR, one entry per CDR3 protein. The sample shows around 450,000 distinct CDR3 sequences, roughly 31% of them seen only once. Comments on this clonotype: Its antigen is undetermined.

Sample: PBMCs. The receptor was isolated from a human donor in good health (CMV status not recorded). Some clones in this sample may be carry-over from other donors' samples.

Here the CDR3 DNA reads TGTGCCAGTAGTGTCAGGGGAGGAAGAGCACCCCTCCACTTT. It translates to CASSVRGGRAPLHF. The chain uses TRBV19 and TRBJ1-6, with TRBD1 as a possible D gene (6 bases). Germline V gene sequence: CDR1 LNHDA, CDR2 SQIVND (reference sequence). V dropped 5 bases and J dropped 11 bases, with 16 bases sitting between them. This CDR3 has 14 amino acids. Combining the CDR3 with reference TRBV19 and TRBJ1-6 gives the whole variable domain DGGITQSPKYLFRKEGQNVTLSCEQNLNHDAMYWYRQDPGQGLRLIYYSQIVNDFQKGDIAEGYSVSREKKESFPLTVTSAQKNPTAFYLCASSVRGGRAPLHFGNGTRLTVT.